This is a list of T cell receptor beta chains from one sample in a study of T cells in tuberculosis. Profiled with immunoSEQ multiplex PCR; TCRdb holds only in-frame clones, not every one. The sample lists over 30,000 clones; roughly 93% were seen once. The sequences come from PBMCs, collected at tuberculosis diagnosis. Receptor source: an adult with tuberculosis. Each CDR3 is given with its conserved first and last residue. Fields, in order: V gene, D gene, CDR3 length, J gene, clone size, CDR3 protein, CDR3 DNA. A D gene is named only where the DNA matches it firmly. Size values are once, few and many counts, or a class for expanded clones, and some rows have none.

TRBV5-1	TRBD1	18	TRBJ2-7	NA	CASSAYPTRDRAFHEQYF	TGCGCCAGCAGCGCGTACCCGACCCGGGACAGGGCTTTCCACGAGCAGTACTTC
TRBV27	TRBD2	15	TRBJ2-1	NA	CASSLPPGGDNEQFF	TGTGCCAGCAGTCTACCTCCGGGAGGTGACAATGAGCAGTTCTTC
TRBV27	TRBD1	13	TRBJ2-7	NA	CASSFTGGNEQYF	TGTGCCAGCAGTTTCACAGGGGGCAACGAGCAGTACTTC
TRBV5-1	NA	14	TRBJ2-7	NA	CASSLEAGFYEQYF	TGCGCCAGCAGCTTGGAGGCAGGTTTCTACGAGCAGTACTTC
TRBV7-6	TRBD1	14	TRBJ2-7	NA	CASSRGQALDEQYF	TGTGCCAGCAGCCGCGGACAGGCCCTGGACGAGCAGTACTTC
TRBV27	TRBD2	16	TRBJ2-7	NA	CASSSRSGGAWDEQYF	TGTGCCAGCAGTTCCAGAAGCGGGGGGGCCTGGGACGAGCAGTACTTC
TRBV5-1	NA	16	TRBJ2-1	NA	CASSFFPGGQNNEQFF	TGCGCCAGCAGCTTTTTCCCCGGGGGGCAGAACAATGAGCAGTTCTTC
TRBV11-1	NA	13	TRBJ2-7	once	CASSYHSSYEQYF	TGTGCCAGCAGCTACCACAGCTCCTACGAGCAGTACTTC
TRBV19	TRBD1	16	TRBJ2-7	NA	CASSLSTGGISYEQYF	TGTGCCAGTAGTTTATCAACAGGGGGCATAAGCTACGAGCAGTACTTC
TRBV14	TRBD1	17	TRBJ2-1	NA	CASSQDGGTGQYNEQFF	TGTGCCAGCAGCCAAGATGGGGGGACAGGGCAATACAATGAGCAGTTCTTC